Presented here are 3 T cell receptor beta chains from one specimen sequenced in a study of molecular identifiers for immune sequencing clone quantification. TCRdb called the PCR reads again in MiXCR, with one record for every CDR3 protein. The sample lists 70,000 to 95,000 distinct CDR3 sequences, 19% occurring once. Specimen: naive CD8+ T cells from blood, with Jurkat cell RNA spiked in. Subset described: FACS-sorted CD8+CD4-CCR7+CD45RA+ naive T cells. The receptor set was obtained from a human donor in good health. Some libraries in this study had Jurkat cell RNA spiked in.

In this sample, this clonotype turned up many times. The chain combines TRBV20-1 with TRBJ1-1; D possibly corresponds to TRBD1 (6 bases). This CDR3 contains 15 residues. Trimming pared 3 bases from V and 8 bases from J, leaving 22 bases between. Germline V lookup: CDR1 DFQATT, CDR2 SNEGSKA (reference sequence). The CDR3 reads CSASRRSGGAAEAFF. CDR3 nucleotides: TGCAGTGCTAGCCGGAGATCCGGGGGCGCTGCGGAAGCTTTCTTT.

The sample holds many counts of this clonotype. This rearrangement joins TRBV19 to TRBJ2-5; D is unresolved. The length of the CDR3 is 13 residues. The V end was cut by 2 bases, the J end by 3 bases, with 7 bases between. Germline V gene sequence: CDR1 LNHDA, CDR2 SQIVND (reference sequence). The DNA for the CDR3 is TGTGCCAGTAGTATAATTGGGAAAGAGACCCAGTACTTC. It is translated as CASSIIGKETQYF.

As concerns this clonotype: One base away lies a much larger clone, so this may be a sequencing read error. The V call is TRBV5-6, the J call TRBJ2-7, with 13 bases matching TRBD2. With V trimmed by 1 base and J by 6 bases, 4 bases remained unmatched. In germline, CDR1 is SGHDT, CDR2 YYEEEE. The CDR3 spans 15 residues. The CDR3 loop reads CASSLRGLAGSEQYF. DNA for the CDR3: TGTGCCAGCAGCTTGCGGGGACTAGCGGGGAGCGAGCAGTACTTC.